This TCR beta chain emerged from a study of cytomegalovirus exposure and HLA in healthy donors. The germline V gene encodes CDR1 LNHNV and CDR2 YYDKDF (reference sequence). The CDR3 length is 14 residues. The ends were cut back, 0 bases at V and 2 bases at J, with 8 bases in the middle. Some clones are missing from TCRdb's copy, which holds only in-frame ones; the method was immunoSEQ multiplex PCR. The sample carries 150,000 or so clones, roughly 84% recorded once. The sequenced sample was PBMCs. The sequence was collected from a man aged 30-40 years in good health and CMV-seropositive. The J gene is TRBJ2-7, the V gene TRBV15, with D unclear. The CDR3 DNA reads TGTGCCACCAGCAGAGATTCAGTGACCTACGAGCAGTACTTC. Its translation: CATSRDSVTYEQYF.